The 31 T cell receptor beta chains below all came from one sample that was sequenced in a study of blood T cell repertoires in COVID-19. Assay used: immunoSEQ multiplex PCR; TCRdb lists only in-frame clones, some missing. The sample carries more than 95,000 clones, around four fifths recorded once. Sample: peripheral blood. Receptor source: a man in his thirties or forties with acute or convalescent COVID-19.

V is TRBV10-2 and J is TRBJ1-6; TRBD1 is a possible D gene (6 bases). CDR3 length equals 16 residues. The V gene's germline CDR1 is WSHSY and CDR2 SAAADI. V was shortened by 2 bases and J by 5 bases, with 13 bases between the two germline ends. The CDR3 DNA is TGCGCCAGCAGTGAGGGTGGGGGCGTTAATAATTCACCCCTCCACTTT. It codes for CASSEGGGVNNSPLHF.

The chain recombines TRBV5-8 with TRBJ2-7, with D uncertain. Deletions cut 2 bases from V and 3 bases from J, with 12 bases between. This CDR3 has 14 amino acids. Per the germline V gene, CDR1 is SGHTS and CDR2 is YDEGEE. The chain's CDR3 is CASSFVKQNYEQYV. The CDR3 nucleotides read TGTGCCAGCAGCTTTGTGAAACAGAACTACGAGCAGTACGTC.

The V gene is TRBV9, the J gene TRBJ1-4; no clear D gene. This CDR3 has 15 amino acids. Germline V gene data show CDR1 as SGDLS and CDR2 as YYNGEE. The V end was cut by 0 bases, the J end by 8 bases, with 14 bases between. For the CDR3, the DNA is TGTGCCAGCAGCGTAGCGGGAGGGAGTGAGGAAAAACTGTTTTTT. Encoded protein: CASSVAGGSEEKLFF.

This clone came up many times. V and J are TRBV5-4 and TRBJ2-1, with 13 nucleotides matching TRBD2. The germline V gene encodes CDR1 SGHNT and CDR2 YYREEE (reference sequence). The CDR3 covers 15 residues. V dropped 3 bases and J dropped 5; count of bases not matched to a gene: 2. The CDR3 bases are TGTGCCAGCAGCTCCGGGACTAGCGGGAACAATGAGCAGTTCTTC. It codes for CASSSGTSGNNEQFF.

CDR3 bases: TGTGCCAGCAGGTTACTGGGGGGAGAGACCCAGTACTTC. Protein sequence: CASRLLGGETQYF. The V and J genes are TRBV7-8 and TRBJ2-5; perhaps TRBD2 as D (6 bases). This CDR3 is built from 13 residues. In germline, CDR1 is SGHVS, CDR2 FQNEAQ. V lost 6 bases and J lost 4, with 12 bases in between.

The chain links TRBV11-3 to TRBJ1-5, with a weak D call TRBD1 (5 bases). This CDR3 contains 13 residues. The V and J ends lost 6 bases and 3 bases respectively, with 9 bases between them. The V gene's germline CDR1 is SGHNT and CDR2 YENEEA. CDR3 sequence: CASRLGANQPQHF. CDR3 nucleotide sequence: TGTGCCAGCAGACTTGGGGCCAATCAGCCCCAGCATTTT.

V gene TRBV21-1 combines with J gene TRBJ2-7; TRBD1 is the table's D call and was not checked against the DNA. TRBV21-1 is a pseudogene. The length of the CDR3 is 15 residues. The CDR3 DNA follows: TGTGCCAGCTTCAGAGGTCGGACAGGACCTTACGAGCAGTACGTC. This codes for CASFRGRTGPYEQYV.

The rearrangement joins TRBV11-2 to TRBJ2-3; the D is unclear. V was cut by 5 bases and J by 0 bases, with 9 bases left in between. Germline V gene lookup returns CDR1 SGHAT and CDR2 FQNNGV. The CDR3 spans 14 residues. In nucleotides, the CDR3 is TGTGCCAGCAGCCCGACGACTAGCACAGATACGCAGTATTTT. It encodes CASSPTTSTDTQYF.

This clone came up once. The CDR3 sequence is CASSLAIGDSPLHF. The CDR3 bases are TGCGCCAGCAGCTTGGCCATCGGGGATTCACCCCTCCACTTT. This chain uses TRBV5-1 with TRBJ1-6; D is undetermined. The CDR3 loop spans 14 amino acids. V gave up 0 bases and J gave up 8 bases, with 9 bases separating them. Germline V lookup: CDR1 SGHRS, CDR2 YFSETQ.

V and J are TRBV6-5 and TRBJ2-7; TRBD2 agrees at 7 bases. This CDR3 has 14 amino acids. Germline V gene sequence: CDR1 MNHEY, CDR2 SVGAGI. Germline trimming cut 6 bases from V and 5 bases from J; bases unmatched to any gene: 10. The DNA for the CDR3 is TGTGCCAGCAGCTGGGGGGGAGGAGGGGACGAGCAGTACTTC. This codes for CASSWGGGGDEQYF.

The genes are TRBV11-2 and TRBJ2-7; D gene uncertain. In germline, CDR1 is SGHAT, CDR2 FQNNGV. The CDR3 extends over 14 amino acids. V shed 3 bases and J shed 4 bases, with 13 bases lying between them. The DNA for the CDR3 is TGTGCCAGCAGCTTCGAACCCTCCCAGTACGAGCAGTACGTC. Protein product: CASSFEPSQYEQYV.

The chain recombines TRBV6-5 with TRBJ1-2, with TRBD1 matching over 7 bases. The germline V gene encodes CDR1 MNHEY and CDR2 SVGAGI. The CDR3 sequence is 14 residues long. J gave up 3 bases and V 6 bases, and 7 bases lay outside the gene matches. CDR3 protein: CASRTTGEHYGYTF. The CDR3 nucleotides read TGTGCCAGCAGGACTACAGGGGAGCACTATGGCTACACCTTC.

This chain joins TRBV7-6 and TRBJ2-1; D gene ambiguous. This CDR3 comprises 17 residues. Germline values: CDR1 SGHVS, CDR2 FNYEAQ. V lost 5 bases and J 5 bases, leaving 22 bases between the germline ends. This CDR3 is CASSRPAGKAENNEQFF. CDR3 in DNA: TGTGCCAGCAGCCGCCCCGCTGGAAAGGCGGAGAACAATGAGCAGTTCTTC.

V and J are TRBV27 and TRBJ1-2; the match to TRBD1 covers 7 bases. The V and J ends lost 5 bases and 8 bases, in that order; junction bases with no gene match: 8. Germline V gene lookup returns CDR1 MNHEY and CDR2 SMNVEV (reference sequence). This CDR3 has 13 amino acids. CDR3 nucleotides: TGTGCCAGCAGTGAAGCGACAGGGTGGGGCTACACCTTC. It yields the protein CASSEATGWGYTF.

The chain employs TRBV5-1 and TRBJ1-5, with D maybe TRBD1 (5 bases). V was cut by 3 bases and J by 3 bases, with 10 bases left in between. This CDR3 contains 14 residues. From germline, CDR1 is SGHRS and CDR2 YFSETQ. The CDR3 coding sequence is TGCGCCAGCAGCTGGGACTCTCCCAATCAGCCCCAGCATTTT. It encodes CASSWDSPNQPQHF.

The J gene is TRBJ2-7, the V gene TRBV28; no clear D gene. Trimming removed 5 bases from V and 2 bases from J, with 7 bases in between. CDR1 is MDHEN and CDR2 is SYDVKM in the germline V gene. This CDR3 region has 12 residues. The CDR3 DNA reads as TGTGCCAGCAGTACACCAGCCTACGAGCAGTACTTC. Residues: CASSTPAYEQYF.

The CDR3 is CASSHRGSSEAFF. CDR3 sequence (DNA): TGTGCCAGCAGTCACAGGGGTTCGTCGGAAGCTTTCTTT. The chain couples TRBV27 to TRBJ1-1; TRBD1 aligns across 7 bases. The CDR3 runs to 13 residues. Unmatched junction bases numbered 8, after V lost 5 bases and J lost 8 bases. CDR1 and CDR2 from the germline V gene are MNHEY and SMNVEV (reference sequence).

In the case of this clone: Without the conserved terminal phenylalanine or tryptophan, this CDR3 likely stems from a read error. No DNA is shown, since the ends of the CDR3 on it are uncertain; the CDR3 is the one TCRdb lists. The chain joins TRBV6-6 to TRBJ1-2; the table calls TRBD1, which could not be checked here. Germline V gene lookup returns CDR1 MNHNY and CDR2 SVGAGI (reference sequence). The CDR3 is 13 amino acids long, termini counted. This CDR3 is CASSSYDRGRSRQ.

This chain joins TRBV6-5 and TRBJ1-1, with 9 bases lining up with TRBD1. The CDR3 has 15 amino acids. Germline CDR1 reads MNHEY; CDR2 reads SVGAGI. V trimming: 5 bases; J trimming: 1 base; junction bases outside the gene matches: 5. CDR3 in DNA: TGTGCCAGCAGTAATCCGGGACAGGGGAACACTGAAGCTTTCTTT. Translating gives CASSNPGQGNTEAFF.

This CDR3 is CASADRGNQPQHF. Written as DNA, the CDR3 is TGTGCCAGCGCCGACAGGGGCAATCAGCCCCAGCATTTT. The chain joins TRBV18 to TRBJ1-5; the match to TRBD1 covers 7 bases. Germline lookup yields CDR1 KGHSH and CDR2 LQKENI. V lost 8 bases to trimming and J lost 2 bases; unmatched junction nucleotides: 3. The CDR3 has 13 amino acids.

The rearrangement uses TRBV12-3 or TRBV12-4 and TRBJ2-3; D perhaps matches TRBD1 (5 bases). V lost 4 bases to trimming and J lost 4 bases, with 6 bases between them. The CDR3 is made up of 12 amino acids. This CDR3 reads CASSWGSDTQYF. The CDR3 DNA reads as TGTGCCAGCAGTTGGGGCTCAGATACGCAGTATTTT.

V usage is TRBV4-1 and J usage is TRBJ1-3; D possibly corresponds to TRBD1 (6 bases). Per the germline V gene, CDR1 is MGHRA and CDR2 is YSYEKL. Trimming took off 2 bases at V and 4 bases at J, with 12 bases between the two ends. The CDR3 is 15 amino acids. The CDR3 nucleotides are TGCGCCAGCAGCCAACTCGGACAGTACGGAAACACCATATATTTT. This codes for CASSQLGQYGNTIYF.

The DNA of the CDR3 is TGTGCCAGCAGTGGGTACAGGGGTTACGAGCAGTACGTC. The encoded protein is CASSGYRGYEQYV. The V gene is TRBV6-4, the J gene TRBJ2-7, with TRBD1 matching over 7 bases. With V trimmed by 4 bases and J by 4 bases, 4 bases remained unmatched. This CDR3 has 13 residues. Germline CDR1 is MRHNA and CDR2 is SNTAGT.

This rearrangement joins TRBV4-2 to TRBJ2-5, with D perhaps matching TRBD1 (6 bases). V gave up 1 base and J gave up 0 bases, with 6 bases separating them. Per germline, CDR1 LGHNA and CDR2 YNFKEQ. This CDR3 comprises 14 residues. In nucleotides, the CDR3 is TGTGCCAGCAGCCAAGGACAGGACCAAGAGACCCAGTACTTC. It specifies CASSQGQDQETQYF.

This chain links TRBV5-8 with TRBJ1-5; D remains ambiguous. CDR3 length equals 14 residues. Germline V gives CDR1 SGHTS, CDR2 YDEGEE. V gave up 0 bases and J gave up 8 bases, with 12 bases separating them. CDR3 DNA: TGTGCCAGCAGCTTGGCCTCTGGGGAGGAGCCCCAGCATTTT. This sequence encodes CASSLASGEEPQHF.

The V call is TRBV27, the J call TRBJ1-1, with D possibly TRBD1 on 6 matching bases. The V end lost 5 bases, the J end lost 7 bases, and 11 bases lay between the germline ends. CDR3 length: 12 amino acids. Germline V CDR1 and CDR2: MNHEY, SMNVEV (reference sequence). The CDR3 sequence is CASSLLQGEAFF. CDR3 DNA sequence: TGTGCCAGCAGTCTCCTACAGGGTGAAGCTTTCTTT.

The chain carries TRBV2 and TRBJ1-1; TRBD1 might be the D (6 bases). Germline CDR1 reads SNHLY; CDR2 reads FYNNEI. This CDR3 region has 16 residues. The V gene lost 9 bases and the J gene lost 2 bases, with 22 bases spanning the gap. The CDR3 coding sequence is TGTGCCAGTAAAGGGCAATTTGGGACATACAACACTGAAGCTTTCTTT. Translating gives CASKGQFGTYNTEAFF.

This clone was detected only once. The chain couples TRBV19 to TRBJ1-5; possible D gene TRBD1, 6 bases. Germline V gives CDR1 LNHDA, CDR2 SQIVND (reference sequence). V lost 3 bases to trimming and J lost 9 bases, with 18 bases between them. This CDR3 is 15 amino acids long. The CDR3 loop reads CASSMVRGGGRPQHF. In nucleotides, the CDR3 is TGTGCCAGTAGTATGGTTCGAGGGGGGGGGCGGCCCCAGCATTTT.

V usage is TRBV14 and J usage is TRBJ2-3, with D possibly being TRBD2 (5 bases). V shed 3 bases and J shed 6 bases, with 10 bases lying between them. Germline lookup yields CDR1 SGHDN and CDR2 FVKESK. This CDR3 contains 13 residues. The CDR3 coding sequence is TGTGCCAGCAGCCAGTCTCGGAGGGATACGCAGTATTTT. It encodes CASSQSRRDTQYF. Complete variable domain (other parts from reference TRBV14 and TRBJ2-3): EAGVTQFPSHSVIEKGQTVTLRCDPISGHDNLYWYRRVMGKEIKFLLHFVKESKQDESGMPNNRFLAERTGGTYSTLKVQPAELEDSGVYFCASSQSRRDTQYFGPGTRLTVL.

For the CDR3, the DNA is TGTGCCAGCAGCCCAGGGTTGGAGCAGTACTTC. Amino acids: CASSPGLEQYF. The V gene is TRBV7-8, the J gene TRBJ2-7, with a tentative D call TRBD1 (5 bases). CDR1 is SGHVS, CDR2 FQNEAQ, per germline. V lost 5 bases, J lost 7 bases, and 9 bases lay in between. CDR3 size: 11 residues.

Here the CDR3 reads CASSPRPTSGRAREQYV. The DNA of the CDR3 is TGTGCCAGCAGCCCTCGACCAACTAGCGGGAGGGCTAGGGAGCAGTACGTC. The chain couples TRBV27 to TRBJ2-7, with TRBD2 matching over 13 bases. The CDR3 runs 17 residues. CDR1 and CDR2 (germline): MNHEY, SMNVEV (reference sequence). V shed 6 bases and J 7 bases; nucleotides not matched to a gene: 15.